This T cell receptor (beta chain) stems from a study of regulatory T cells in long-lasting Graves disease (dated by TCRdb to the early 2020s). Notes on the research overall: Antithyroid drugs had been taken for less than 3 months by newly diagnosed Graves' disease patients. Persistent Graves' disease patients were compared with newly diagnosed Graves' disease patients by peripheral blood TCR sequencing and RNA sequencing. The study was conducted in China and was registered as a clinical trial. TCR sequencing covered roughly 13 persistent and 20 or so newly diagnosed Graves' disease patients, around 33 samples in total.

From its cysteine to its phenylalanine, the CDR3 spans 12 amino acids. Kept here is only the CDR3 DNA, which spans 36 bases and is read in frame from base 1. The germline V gene provides CDR1 SGHRS and CDR2 YFSETQ. Relative to germline, V is 7 bases shorter and J is 2 bases shorter, with 6 bases between their ends. Explained via the paper, the time point label denotes: newly diagnosed GD, antithyroid drugs for less than 3 months. RNA was extracted from PBMCs in TRIzol for both TCR sequencing and RNA sequencing. Graves' disease was diagnosed according to American Thyroid Association guidelines. Recruitment of patients was carried out at an endocrinology department in Xi'an, China. From each patient, approximately 10 milliliters of peripheral blood was collected into an EDTA anticoagulant tube. Ficoll Paque Plus density gradient separation was used to isolate PBMCs, and no further T cell sorting was done. An Agilent 2100 Bioanalyzer and agarose gel were used to assess RNA quality, and a NanoDrop 2000 was used to measure RNA concentration.

The library was produced with multiplex PCR. The reads were generated on an Illumina HiSeq 4000. To build TCR beta libraries, CDR3 regions were amplified by Arm-PCR using iRepertoire HTBI primers. Before sequencing, the PCR products went through gel purification. The published analysis was carried out like this. Across samples, 60 to 75 TRBV and approximately 15 TRBJ segments were identified and used for gene usage analysis of CDR3 amino acid clonotypes. Filtered high-quality paired reads were merged into contigs using COPE and FqMerger. BLAST was used to align contigs to IMGT TRBV, TRBD and TRBJ reference genes, and CDR3 was defined according to IMGT. Highly expanded clones were defined as clonotypes with a frequency above 0.1%. Shannon entropy was used to measure repertoire diversity, and the Gini coefficient was used to measure V-J evenness. Public clonotypes were defined as clonotypes shared by more than one individual. The public reads were reprocessed in TCRdb via fastp at Q25 and MiXCR, keeping in-frame beta chains. Identical CDR3 proteins give one entry, which carries the most common genes and DNA. The V and J calls were not made by the authors but by TCRdb's processing. For this sample the table gives some 250,000 distinct CDR3 sequences, of which roughly a fifth were detected only once. The ten largest clones capture 11% to 15% of the sample.

This clonotype was detected a few times. Its binding antigen is unknown. Base-call qualities are not available, and no considerably larger clone is one nucleotide away. Broader findings and caveats from the paper: Only peripheral blood was studied, because thyroid tissue, the primary lesion, was inaccessible. TRBV28, TRBJ1-2 and TRBJ2-5 were preferentially used in persistent disease, while TRBV20-1 and TRBJ2-1 were favored in newly diagnosed disease. Lower TCR Shannon entropy and fewer highly expanded clones were observed in persistent Graves' disease patients than in newly diagnosed patients, which suggested clonal expansion. As a limitation, the authors acknowledged that the small sample size may reduce accuracy. Persistent patients shared more public clonotypes among themselves (more than 2,500) than newly diagnosed patients did (about 900). Sequencing and analysis were restricted to the TCR beta chain.

The sequence came from a female donor with Graves disease. The chain was built from TRBV5-1 and TRBJ1-4, with the D segment identity uncertain. Here the sequenced sample was peripheral blood mononuclear cells (PBMCs), taken at new diagnosis, from a patient treated with antithyroid drugs. The CDR3 reads as follows: CASRLTNEKLFF. The nucleotide sequence reads TGCGCCAGCCGACTCACTAATGAAAAACTGTTTTTT.